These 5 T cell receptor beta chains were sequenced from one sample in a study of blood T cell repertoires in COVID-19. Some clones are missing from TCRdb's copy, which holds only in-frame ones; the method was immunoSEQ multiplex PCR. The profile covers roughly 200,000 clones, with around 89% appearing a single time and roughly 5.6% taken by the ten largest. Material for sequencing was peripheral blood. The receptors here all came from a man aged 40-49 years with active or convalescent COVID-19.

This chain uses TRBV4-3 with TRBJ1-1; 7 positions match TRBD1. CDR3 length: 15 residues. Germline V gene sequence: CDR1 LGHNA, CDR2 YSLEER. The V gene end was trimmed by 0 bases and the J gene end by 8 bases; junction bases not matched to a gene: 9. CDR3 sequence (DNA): TGCGCCAGCAGCCAAGAGTCAGAGGGGGCGAAAGAAGCTTTCTTT. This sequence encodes CASSQESEGAKEAFF.

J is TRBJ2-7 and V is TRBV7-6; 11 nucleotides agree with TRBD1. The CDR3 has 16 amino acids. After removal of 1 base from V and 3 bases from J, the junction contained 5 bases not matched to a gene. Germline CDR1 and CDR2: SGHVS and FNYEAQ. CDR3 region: CASSLGGTGGVYEQYF. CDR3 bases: TGTGCCAGCAGCTTAGGAGGGACAGGGGGAGTCTACGAGCAGTACTTC.

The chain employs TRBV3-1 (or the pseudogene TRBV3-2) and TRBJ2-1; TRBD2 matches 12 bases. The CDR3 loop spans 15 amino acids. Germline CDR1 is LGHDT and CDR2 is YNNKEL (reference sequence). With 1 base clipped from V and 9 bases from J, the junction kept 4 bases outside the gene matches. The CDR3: CASSQASGREIEQFF. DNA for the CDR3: TGTGCCAGCAGCCAAGCTAGCGGGAGGGAGATTGAGCAGTTCTTC.

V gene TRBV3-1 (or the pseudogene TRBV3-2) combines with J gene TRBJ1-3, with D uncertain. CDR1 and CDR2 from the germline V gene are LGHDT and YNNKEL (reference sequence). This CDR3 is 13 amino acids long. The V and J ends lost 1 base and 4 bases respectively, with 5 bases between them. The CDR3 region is CASSQVRGNTIYF. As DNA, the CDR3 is TGTGCCAGCAGCCAAGTGCGAGGAAACACCATATATTTT.

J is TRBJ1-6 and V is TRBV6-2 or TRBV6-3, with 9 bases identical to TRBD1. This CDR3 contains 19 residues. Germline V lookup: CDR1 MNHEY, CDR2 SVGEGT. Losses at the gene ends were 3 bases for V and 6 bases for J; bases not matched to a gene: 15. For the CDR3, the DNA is TGTGCCAGCAGTTATTACGGGACAGGGACCCCGCTCTCTAATTCACCCCTCCACTTT. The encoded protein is CASSYYGTGTPLSNSPLHF.